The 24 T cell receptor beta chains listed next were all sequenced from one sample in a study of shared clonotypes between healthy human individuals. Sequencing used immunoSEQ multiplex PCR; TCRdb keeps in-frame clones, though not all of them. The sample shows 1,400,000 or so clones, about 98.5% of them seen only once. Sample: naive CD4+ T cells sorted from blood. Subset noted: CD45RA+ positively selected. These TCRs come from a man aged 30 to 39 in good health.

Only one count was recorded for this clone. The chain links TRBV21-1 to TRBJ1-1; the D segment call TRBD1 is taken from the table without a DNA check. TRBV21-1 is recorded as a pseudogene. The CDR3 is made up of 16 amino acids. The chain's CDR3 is CASSKRDGQMNTEAFF. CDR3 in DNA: TGTGCCAGCAGCAAAAGGGATGGACAGATGAACACTGAAGCTTTCTTT.

Here the CDR3 reads CASSLGGAGQPQHF. The CDR3 region has the DNA TGCGCCAGCAGCTTGGGAGGGGCAGGGCAGCCCCAGCATTTT. The chain joins TRBV5-1 to TRBJ1-5, with TRBD1 as a possible D gene (5 bases). This CDR3 spans 14 amino acids. The V gene lost 0 bases and the J gene lost 7 bases, with 11 bases spanning the gap. Germline values: CDR1 SGHRS, CDR2 YFSETQ.

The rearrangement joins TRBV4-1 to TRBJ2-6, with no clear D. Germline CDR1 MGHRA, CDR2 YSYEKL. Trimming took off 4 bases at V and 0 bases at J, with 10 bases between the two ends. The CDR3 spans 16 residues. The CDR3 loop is CASSPNLNSGANVLTF. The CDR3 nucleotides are TGCGCCAGCAGCCCAAATTTAAACTCTGGGGCCAACGTCCTGACTTTC.

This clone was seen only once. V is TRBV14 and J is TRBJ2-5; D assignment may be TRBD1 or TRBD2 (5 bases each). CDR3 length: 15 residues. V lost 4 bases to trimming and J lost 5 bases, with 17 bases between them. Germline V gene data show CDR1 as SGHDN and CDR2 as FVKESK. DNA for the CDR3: TGTGCCAGCAGCCGAGGAGGAGTGGGGGAGGAGACCCAGTACTTC. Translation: CASSRGGVGEETQYF.

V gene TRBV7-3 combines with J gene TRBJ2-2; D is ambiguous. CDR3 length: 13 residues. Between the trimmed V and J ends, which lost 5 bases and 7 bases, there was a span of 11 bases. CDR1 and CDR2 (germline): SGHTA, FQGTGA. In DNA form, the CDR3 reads TGTGCCAGCAGCCCCCCGCTCGTCGGGGAGCTGTTTTTT. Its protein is CASSPPLVGELFF.

CDR3 sequence: CASSLGFGRAKETQYF. The DNA for the CDR3 is TGTGCCAGCAGCTTAGGGTTCGGGAGGGCAAAAGAGACCCAGTACTTC. The J gene is TRBJ2-5, the V gene TRBV7-9; TRBD2 agrees at 8 bases. Losses at the gene ends were 1 base for V and 3 bases for J; bases not matched to a gene: 7. The CDR3 loop spans 16 amino acids. Germline V gene data show CDR1 as SEHNR and CDR2 as FQNEAQ (reference sequence).

CDR3 residues: CASSLGAGLSYNEQFF. The DNA of the CDR3 is TGCGCCAGCAGCTTGGGAGCGGGACTCTCCTACAATGAGCAGTTCTTC. The V call is TRBV5-1, the J call TRBJ2-1; 7 bases agree with TRBD2. The CDR3 runs 16 residues. V gave up 0 bases and J gave up 0 bases; unmatched junction bases: 3. Germline V gene lookup returns CDR1 SGHRS and CDR2 YFSETQ.

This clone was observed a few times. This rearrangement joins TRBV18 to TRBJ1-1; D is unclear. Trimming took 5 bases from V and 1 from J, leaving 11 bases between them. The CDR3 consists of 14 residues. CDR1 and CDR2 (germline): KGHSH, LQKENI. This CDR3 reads CASSMFGSNTEAFF. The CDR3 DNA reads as TGTGCCAGCTCAATGTTCGGGTCGAACACTGAAGCTTTCTTT. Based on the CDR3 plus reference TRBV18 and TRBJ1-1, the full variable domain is NAGVMQNPRHLVRRRGQEARLRCSPMKGHSHVYWYRQLPEEGLKFMVYLQKENIIDESGMPKERFSAEFPKEGPSILRIQQVVRGDSAAYFCASSMFGSNTEAFFGQGTRLTVV.

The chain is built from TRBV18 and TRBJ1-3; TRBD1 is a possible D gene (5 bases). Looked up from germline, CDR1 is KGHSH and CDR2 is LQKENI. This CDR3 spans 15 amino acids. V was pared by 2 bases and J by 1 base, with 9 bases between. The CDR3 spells CASSPGGPSGNTIYF. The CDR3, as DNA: TGTGCCAGCTCACCAGGGGGACCTTCTGGAAACACCATATATTTT.

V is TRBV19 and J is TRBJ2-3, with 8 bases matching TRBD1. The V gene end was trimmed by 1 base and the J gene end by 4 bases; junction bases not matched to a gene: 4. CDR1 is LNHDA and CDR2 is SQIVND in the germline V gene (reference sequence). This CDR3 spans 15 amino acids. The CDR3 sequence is CASSIGQGRSDTQYF. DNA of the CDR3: TGTGCCAGTAGTATAGGACAGGGGCGTTCAGATACGCAGTATTTT.

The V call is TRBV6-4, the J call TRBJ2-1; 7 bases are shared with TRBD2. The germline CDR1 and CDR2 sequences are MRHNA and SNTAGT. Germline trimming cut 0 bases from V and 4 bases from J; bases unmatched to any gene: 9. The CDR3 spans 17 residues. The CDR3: CASSDSAGDPYYNEQFF. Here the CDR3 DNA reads TGTGCCAGCAGTGACTCGGCGGGAGACCCATATTACAATGAGCAGTTCTTC.

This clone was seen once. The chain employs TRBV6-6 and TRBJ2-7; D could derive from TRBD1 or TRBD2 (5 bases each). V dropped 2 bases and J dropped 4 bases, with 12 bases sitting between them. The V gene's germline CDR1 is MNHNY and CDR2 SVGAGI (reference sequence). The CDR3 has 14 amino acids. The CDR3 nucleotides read TGTGCCAGCAGTTACGCCAGGGACGGGTACGAGCAGTACTTC. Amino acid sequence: CASSYARDGYEQYF.

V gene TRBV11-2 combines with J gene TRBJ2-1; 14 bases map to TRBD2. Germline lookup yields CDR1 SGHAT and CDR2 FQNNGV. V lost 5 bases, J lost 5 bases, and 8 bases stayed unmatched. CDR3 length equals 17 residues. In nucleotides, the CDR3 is TGTGCCAGCAGCCCTCAAGGGGGACTAGCGGGGGACAATGAGCAGTTCTTC. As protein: CASSPQGGLAGDNEQFF.

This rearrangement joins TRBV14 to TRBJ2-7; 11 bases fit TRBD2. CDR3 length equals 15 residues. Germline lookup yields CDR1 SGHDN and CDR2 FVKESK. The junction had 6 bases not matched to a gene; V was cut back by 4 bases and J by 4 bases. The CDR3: CASSLTSGSVYEQYF. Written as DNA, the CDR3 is TGTGCCAGCAGCCTCACTAGCGGGAGCGTTTACGAGCAGTACTTC.

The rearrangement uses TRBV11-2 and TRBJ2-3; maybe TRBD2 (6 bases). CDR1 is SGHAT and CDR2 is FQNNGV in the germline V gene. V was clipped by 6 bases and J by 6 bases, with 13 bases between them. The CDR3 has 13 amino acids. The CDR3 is CASRRDSRDTQYF. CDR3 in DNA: TGTGCCAGCAGGCGGGACTCGAGGGATACGCAGTATTTT. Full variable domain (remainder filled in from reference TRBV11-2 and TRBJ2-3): EAGVAQSPRYKIIEKRQSVAFWCNPISGHATLYWYQQILGQGPKLLIQFQNNGVVDDSQLPKDRFSAERLKGVDSTLKIQPAKLEDSAVYLCASRRDSRDTQYFGPGTRLTVL.

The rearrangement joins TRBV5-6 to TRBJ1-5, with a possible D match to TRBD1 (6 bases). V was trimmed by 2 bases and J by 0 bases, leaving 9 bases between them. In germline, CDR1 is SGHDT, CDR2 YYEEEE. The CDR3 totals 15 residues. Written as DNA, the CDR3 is TGTGCCAGCAGCTTAGGCAGGGGTAGCAATCAGCCCCAGCATTTT. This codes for CASSLGRGSNQPQHF.

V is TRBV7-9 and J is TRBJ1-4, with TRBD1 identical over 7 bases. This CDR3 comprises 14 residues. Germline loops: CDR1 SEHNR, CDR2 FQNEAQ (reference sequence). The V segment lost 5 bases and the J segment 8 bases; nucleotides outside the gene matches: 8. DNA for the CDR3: TGTGCCAGCAGCGAATACAGGGGCCGAGAAAAACTGTTTTTT. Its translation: CASSEYRGREKLFF. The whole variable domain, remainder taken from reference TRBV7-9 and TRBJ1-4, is DTGVSQNPRHKITKRGQNVTFRCDPISEHNRLYWYRQTLGQGPEFLTYFQNEAQLEKSRLLSDRFSAERPKGSFSTLEIQRTEQGDSAMYLCASSEYRGREKLFFGSGTQLSVL.

The CDR3 bases are TGTGCCAGCAGCGTAGCCCCTGGCTGGGGGATACCTTCCAATGAGCAGTTCTTC. This sequence encodes CASSVAPGWGIPSNEQFF. The chain has TRBV9 and TRBJ2-1; D tentatively reads TRBD1 or TRBD2 (5 bases each). CDR1 is SGDLS, CDR2 YYNGEE, per germline. Trimming took off 0 bases at V and 6 bases at J, with 22 bases between the two ends. The length of the CDR3 is 18 residues.

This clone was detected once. CDR3: CASSLRDLYNEQFF. The DNA of the CDR3 is TGTGCCAGCAGTCTCCGGGACCTTTACAATGAGCAGTTCTTC. The genes are TRBV5-6 and TRBJ2-1; D is tentatively TRBD1 or TRBD2 (5 bases each). Germline lookup yields CDR1 SGHDT and CDR2 YYEEEE. V lost 5 bases and J lost 4, with 13 bases in between. CDR3 length: 14 residues. The full variable domain, with the rest looked up from reference TRBV5-6 and TRBJ2-1, is DAGVTQSPTHLIKTRGQQVTLRCSPKSGHDTVSWYQQALGQGPQFIFQYYEEEERQRGNFPDRFSGHQFPNYSSELNVNALLLGDSALYLCASSLRDLYNEQFFGPGTRLTVL.

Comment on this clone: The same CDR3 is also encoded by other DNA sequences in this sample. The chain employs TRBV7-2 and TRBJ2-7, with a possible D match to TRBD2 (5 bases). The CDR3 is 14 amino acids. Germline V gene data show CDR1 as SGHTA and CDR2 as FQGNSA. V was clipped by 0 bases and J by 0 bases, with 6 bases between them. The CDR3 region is CASSLAGSSYEQYF. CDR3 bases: TGTGCCAGCAGCTTAGCTGGGAGCTCCTACGAGCAGTACTTC.

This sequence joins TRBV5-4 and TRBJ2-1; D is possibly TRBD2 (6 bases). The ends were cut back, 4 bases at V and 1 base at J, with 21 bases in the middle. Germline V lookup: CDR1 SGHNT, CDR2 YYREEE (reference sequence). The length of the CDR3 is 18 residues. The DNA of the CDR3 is TGTGCCAGCAGCAGACTTAGCGGAGCAGCCTCTTCCTACAATGAGCAGTTCTTC. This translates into CASSRLSGAASSYNEQFF.

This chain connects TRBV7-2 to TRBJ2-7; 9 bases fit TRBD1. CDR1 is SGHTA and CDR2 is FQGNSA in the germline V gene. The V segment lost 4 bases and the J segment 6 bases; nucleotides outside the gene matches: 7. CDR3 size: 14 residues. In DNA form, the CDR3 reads TGTGCCAGCAGCTACCGGGACAGGGCTATCGAGCAGTACTTC. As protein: CASSYRDRAIEQYF.

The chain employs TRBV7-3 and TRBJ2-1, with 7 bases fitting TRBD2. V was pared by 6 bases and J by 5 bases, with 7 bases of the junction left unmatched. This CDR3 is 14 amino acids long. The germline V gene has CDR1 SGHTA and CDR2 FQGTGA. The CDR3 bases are TGTGCCAGCAGTCCGGGACTAATAAACAATGAGCAGTTCTTC. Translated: CASSPGLINNEQFF.

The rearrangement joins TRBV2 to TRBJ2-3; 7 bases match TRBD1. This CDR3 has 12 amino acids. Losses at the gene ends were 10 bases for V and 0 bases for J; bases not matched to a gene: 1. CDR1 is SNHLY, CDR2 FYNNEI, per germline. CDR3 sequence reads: CAKTGSTDTQYF. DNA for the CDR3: TGTGCCAAGACAGGGAGCACAGATACGCAGTATTTT.